This note documents a single TCR beta chain sequence. Its antigen is unidentified. The data stem from a study of CD8+ T cells in alopecia areata. Study-wide results and limits: An increase in clonality over normal scalp was evident in lesional scalp, especially alopecia totalis/universalis.

As the sequencing template, cDNA was produced by extracting RNA and reverse transcribing it. TCRdb's copy holds only in-frame clones and misses some; the assay was immunoSEQ multiplex PCR. This table holds about 150,000 clones, 87% found once. CDR3 length equals 17 residues. V lost 5 bases and J lost 0; bases outside the gene matches: 12. CDR1 is SGHNT, CDR2 YENEEA, per germline. The rearrangement links TRBV11-3 to TRBJ1-1; 7 nucleotides match TRBD1. This TCR was recovered from a human donor with alopecia areata. Here the sequenced sample was CD8+ T cells sorted from blood, taken at week 0. CDR3 sequence reads: CASSPGGQIGLNTEAFF. Here the CDR3 DNA reads TGTGCCAGCAGCCCAGGGGGACAGATAGGACTGAACACTGAAGCTTTCTTT.